This T cell receptor (beta chain) was identified during a study of cytomegalovirus exposure and HLA in healthy donors (TCRdb year 2017). With respect to the entire study: An earlier analysis of 587 of the donors reported 276 Gb of sequence data and around 120 million unique TCR beta sequences obtained from about 200 million T cells. Rather than drawing on any new phenotypic data, the later analysis identified candidate immune exposures from TCR beta sequences and the way those sequences occurred across donors. A later analysis re-examined previously published TCR beta repertoires from more than 650 donors and added high-resolution HLA genotyping to investigate patterns of TCR occurrence. The aim of the study was to test whether cataloging public T cell receptors could identify signatures of past pathogen exposure. Of the approximately 370 genotyped donors, roughly 80% were placed in the genetic ancestry cluster associated with self-reported Caucasian donors. Typing coverage differed by locus: A, B, C, DRB1 and DQB1 were typed in about 620-640 donors, DQA1 in about 550, DPA1 in 600 to 610, and DPB1 in roughly 450. The study profiled the T cell repertoires of 500 to 800 subjects by immunosequencing and related them to cytomegalovirus serostatus. On average, around 200,000 unique TCR beta nucleotide sequences were sequenced per donor among 398 genotyped donors of the cohort, with roughly a sixth of those sequences being non-productive. Class I and class II HLA loci were covered by the typing at four-digit resolution. To predict cytomegalovirus infection status, the study brought together high-throughput TCR immunosequencing, statistical association of individual TCRs with disease status, and machine learning. A later genetic analysis used genome-wide SNP genotypes for 398 of the 666 donors, treating that subset as a discovery cohort. To decide whether each TCR beta V gene segment behaved as functional or pseudogenic, an earlier analysis of fewer than 750 of the donors relied on high-throughput TCR beta sequencing. Five DR-DQ haplotypes were handled as single units for association and clustering because linkage in the cohort was strong. Alongside the repertoire data, information on donor age, sex, ethnicity and CMV serostatus was compiled. A separate validation cohort of roughly 120 different subjects was used in addition to the roughly 720-subject first cohort. Every discovery cohort repertoire had been produced on one sequencing platform. Roughly 300 gigabases of sequencing data and approximately 80 million unique TCR sequences were included in an early release covering around 650 HLA-typed donors. The full study reports these points: A later genetic analysis associated a missense DCLRE1C variant with V-gene and J-gene trimming of TCR beta chains, and an independent cohort replicated the association. A few of the identified cytomegalovirus-associated TCR beta chains were confirmed in vitro to be specific for cytomegalovirus antigens. The classifier was reported to diagnose cytomegalovirus status with high specificity and sensitivity in both the original and validation cohorts. Because HLA typing was missing for some donors at each locus, association tests included only the typed subset. According to a later analysis, most CMV-associated TCR beta chains appeared to be HLA-restricted, and the HLA associations seemed to be driven largely by CMV exposure. An earlier analysis of around 600 of the donors showed that most TCR beta V segments appeared in productive rearrangements either about 87% or about 30% of the time, which broadly matched IMGT annotations. A later analysis associated 15,000 to 20,000 TCR beta sequences with specific HLA alleles at a false discovery rate of 0.05. Compared with the 666-donor mean, donors in an Asian-associated ancestry cluster had fewer N-insertions in productive TCRs, according to a later genetic analysis. Most TCR sequences were seen in very few donors, while some public TCRs were found in many individuals. In a later analysis, the rate of TCR association differed among HLA loci, with DRB1 alleles having the most associated TCRs and HLA-C alleles having the fewest. The presence/absence analyses assumed that sequencing depth was roughly uniform across donors, and that assumption may not be true. A later analysis reported that several top co-occurrence clusters appeared linked to parvovirus B19, influenza, CMV and Epstein-Barr virus. A later analysis found that HLA-associated TCR beta chains were more clonally expanded and had lower generation probabilities than equally common non-associated chains. This cohort had only TCR beta chains sequenced, and the lack of alpha or paired-chain data limited which features could be detected. A total of 150 to 200 TCR beta chains were listed by the study as associated with cytomegalovirus. Strong co-occurrence of HLA alleles, especially DR and DQ, made assigning TCR associations to individual alleles difficult. The authors suggested that the approach could potentially be generalized to other disease states and immunological phenotypes. A further reported finding was that TCR beta sequences accurately predicted the HLA-A and HLA-B alleles for most subjects in the first cohort. CMV serostatus was the only immune exposure information available for the cohort. Correlated functional status among segregating V segments might be attributable to linkage disequilibrium, but an unknown experimental factor could not be ruled out. A group of highly shared sequence variants was considered likely to be a technical artifact of the sequencing pipeline. Because counts were too low, 15 to 20 rarely observed V segments, including chromosome 9 orphons, were left out of the earlier analysis of about 620 of the donors.

The cohort consisted of some 730 healthy bone marrow donors. At the time of sampling, every cohort member was nominally healthy, though immune exposures that went unrecorded were likely present. The donor tested CMV seropositive, placing the donor among the 290 or so seropositive members of the cohort. A peripheral blood sample was provided by each donor, and peripheral blood mononuclear cells were used for TCR beta sequencing. Genomic DNA was extracted from the blood cell samples with the Qiagen DNeasy Blood Extraction Kit. Library preparation employed the immunoSEQ multiplex PCR assay. The multiplex PCR relied on a mix of 60 forward primers for TCR Vbeta segments and 13 reverse primers for TCR Jbeta segments. The CDR3 region of rearranged TCR beta genes was amplified from genomic DNA by a multiplex PCR assay. The Illumina HiSeq System was used to sequence the amplified TCR beta libraries as 87-base-pair reads. The study's processing was this. A later analysis counted tens of millions of unique TCR beta chains across the roughly 700 repertoires, and 10 million to 11 million of these chains were shared by at least two donors. Raw reads were error-corrected and collapsed into unique sequences by a nearest-neighbor algorithm in which closely related sequences were merged to remove PCR and sequencing errors. CDR3 sequences were aligned to IMGT reference sequences to assign V, D and J gene segments. Each retained sequence needed at least a six-nucleotide match to both a V gene segment and a J gene segment. A rearrangement was called productive if the CDR3 had no stop codons and remained in frame with V and J, and every other rearrangement was called non-productive. CDR3 was defined by IMGT convention, running from the second conserved V-encoded cysteine to the conserved J-encoded phenylalanine. In an earlier analysis of around 640 of the donors, sequences lacking an unambiguous match to a single V gene segment were excluded. In an earlier analysis of a few hundred of the donors, V segments were called functional above 56.7% productive rearrangements and were called segregating when the between-donor standard deviation exceeded 5%. To diagnose cytomegalovirus status from the catalog of TCR beta chain sequences, a statistical classification framework was built. In a later analysis, V and J genes were assigned by comparing TCR nucleotide sequences against IMGT/GENE-DB human TR gene sequences. In a later analysis, CDR3 sequences and most-parsimonious VDJ recombination scenarios were assigned using the TCRdist pipeline. A later analysis defined each TCR beta chain by its CDR3 amino acid sequence plus V-gene family, and excluded reads lacking a unique V-gene family. To address suspected cross-contamination and a sequencing artifact, a later analysis removed a few hundred highly shared, low-generation-probability nucleotide sequences. In a later analysis, a clonal expansion index for each public chain was calculated from normalized within-repertoire ranks of inferred template counts. Generation probabilities in a later analysis came from a VDJ recombination model fitted to out-of-frame rearrangements, and those results were checked against IGoR. In a later analysis, hypergeometric tests were used to score TCR-TCR, TCR-HLA and TCR-CMV co-occurrence, with a repertoire-size bias correction applied to TCR pairs. In a later analysis, false discovery rates were estimated by permuting HLA or CMV assignments 20 times. In a later analysis, co-occurring TCRs were grouped using DBSCAN, and TCRdist sequence similarity was added for clustering within HLA-allele-positive subsets. Repertoires with fewer than 30,000 or more than 120,000 public chains, plus five repertoires with anomalous nucleotide sharing, were excluded from co-occurrence clustering. Not all clones reach the TCRdb copy of this immuneACCESS table, which keeps in-frame sequences only. Checked studies attribute under half of the gap to unresolved V genes and leave the rest unexplained. V, J and clone size reflect that table, while D and trimming were determined from the DNA. Here the sample has 160,000 or so clones; roughly 76% occur a single time. The ten top clones hold approximately 4.4% of the sample.

In regard to this clone: The clone's antigen remains unknown. It has no much larger one-base neighbor in the sample; base qualities were not kept. This specimen includes other DNA sequences encoding the same CDR3.

The sequencing sample was made of PBMCs. This clonotype originated in a woman aged 18-29 years in good health and CMV-seropositive.

The CDR3 here reads CASSLDRGGYNEQFF. The sequenced DNA is TGTGCCAGCAGCTTGGACAGGGGGGGCTACAATGAGCAGTTCTTC. In this chain, TRBV5-4 is recombined with TRBJ2-1, and possibly TRBD1, on 8 matching bases. From the germline V gene (reference sequence), CDR1 is SGHNT and CDR2 is YYREEE. Measured from the cysteine to the phenylalanine, the CDR3 is 15 residues long. The retained sequence is limited to the CDR3, 45 bases, with the frame set at the first base. The germline ends are 10 bases apart after V is trimmed by 0 bases and J by 3 bases.